The clone carrying this T cell receptor (beta chain) was seen repeatedly, ten times or more. What it binds is not known. The germline gives CDR1 MNHNY, CDR2 SVGAGI (reference sequence). The CDR3 is 12 residues long. Trimming cost V 6 bases and J 8 bases, with 10 bases left between them. This sample is part of a study of T cell repertoires and HLA-DP antigens. TCRdb's table, derived via immunoSEQ multiplex PCR, lists solely in-frame clones and lacks some. The sample includes about 89,000 clones, around nine tenths seen only once; the top ten take less than 2%. The chain has TRBV6-6 and TRBJ2-2; possible D gene TRBD2, 5 bases. The clonotype originates from a middle-aged man in good health and CMV-seronegative. Sample: CD4+ T cells from PBMCs. DNA of the CDR3: TGTGCCAGCAGCCGACTAAAGGGGGAGCTGTTTTTT. This codes for CASSRLKGELFF.